This TCR beta chain was sequenced for a study of T cells in localized non-small cell lung cancer. Broader study findings: Investigators sequenced only a single tumor region, leaving heterogeneity possible.

This clone has more than one count but fewer than ten. The antigen is not known. This table comes from immunoSEQ multiplex PCR, and its TCRdb copy is limited to in-frame clones, with some not included. The sample shows approximately 5,300 clones, around 30% of them seen only once. Sequences were derived from lung tumor tissue, sampled before any cancer treatment. The source is a male donor at least 60 years old with stage III lung adenocarcinoma.

DNA of the CDR3: TGTGCCAGCTCACCGAGGGGTTCACTAAGCTCCTACGAGCAGTACTTC. Translation: CASSPRGSLSSYEQYF. The chain couples TRBV18 to TRBJ2-7; tentatively, D is TRBD1 or TRBD2 (5 bases each). Germline values: CDR1 KGHSH, CDR2 LQKENI. V was cut by 3 bases and J by 0 bases, with 15 bases left in between. The CDR3 runs to 16 residues.